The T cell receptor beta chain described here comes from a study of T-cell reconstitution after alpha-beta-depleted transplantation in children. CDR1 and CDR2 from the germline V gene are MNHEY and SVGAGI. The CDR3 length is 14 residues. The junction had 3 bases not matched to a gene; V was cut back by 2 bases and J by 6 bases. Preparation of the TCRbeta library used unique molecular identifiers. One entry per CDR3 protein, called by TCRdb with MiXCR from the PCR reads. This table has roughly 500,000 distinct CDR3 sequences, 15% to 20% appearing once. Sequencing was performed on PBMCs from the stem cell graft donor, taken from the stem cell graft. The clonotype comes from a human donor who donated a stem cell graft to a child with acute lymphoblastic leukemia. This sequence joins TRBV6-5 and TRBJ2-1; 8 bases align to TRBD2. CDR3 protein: CASSYRLATNEQFF. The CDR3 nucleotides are TGTGCCAGCAGTTACCGACTAGCGACCAATGAGCAGTTCTTC.